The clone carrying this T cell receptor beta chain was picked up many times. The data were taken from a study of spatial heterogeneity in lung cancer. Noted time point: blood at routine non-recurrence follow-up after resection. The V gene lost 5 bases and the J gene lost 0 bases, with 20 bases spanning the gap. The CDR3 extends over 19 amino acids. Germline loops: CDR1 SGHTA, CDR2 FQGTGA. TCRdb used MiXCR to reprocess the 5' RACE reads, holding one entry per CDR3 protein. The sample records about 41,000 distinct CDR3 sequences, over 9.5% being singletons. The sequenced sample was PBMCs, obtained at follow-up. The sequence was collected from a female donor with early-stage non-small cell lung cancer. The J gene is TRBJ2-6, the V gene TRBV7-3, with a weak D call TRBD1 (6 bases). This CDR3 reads CASSTRGRGALSGANVLTF. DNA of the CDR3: TGTGCCAGCAGCACTAGGGGGAGAGGGGCCCTCTCTGGGGCCAACGTCCTGACTTTC.